Listed below are T cell receptor beta chains from one sample, sequenced in a study of metastatic and nonmetastatic thyroid tumors. MiXCR re-clonotyped the PCR reads for TCRdb. This sample yields some 29,000 clones, of which approximately 15% are seen a single time; around 4.4% belongs to the top ten. Sequenced material: blood. These TCRs come from a female donor with papillary thyroid cancer or a benign thyroid nodule (not recorded which). Some clones in this sample may be carry-over from other donors' samples. Both conserved end residues are part of each CDR3. The D gene is left open where the match is weak. Rows give clone size only sometimes, using once, few, many, or a class for an expanded clone.

v_gene,j_gene,d_gene,abundance,CDR3nt,CDR3aa
TRBV6-1,TRBJ1-4,-,few,TGCGCCAGCAGTGAAGGGACAAGGGGAAATGAAAAACTGTTTTTT,CASSEGTRGNEKLFF
TRBV28,TRBJ2-7,TRBD1,-,TGTGCCAGCAGTCAACCGGGACAGGGTCGGGGCGAGCAGTACTTC,CASSQPGQGRGEQYF
TRBV6-1,TRBJ2-5,TRBD2,-,TGTGCCAGCAGTTCTATTAGCGGGGGGGGCCCAGAGACCCAGTACTTC,CASSSISGGGPETQYF
TRBV27,TRBJ2-3,TRBD2,few,TGTGCCAGCCTTAAAAGCGGGAAAGAGACAGATACGCAGTATTTT,CASLKSGKETDTQYF
TRBV5-1,TRBJ2-7,-,medium-sized,TGCGCCAGCAGCCCTTCGACTAGTTCGGAGATGTACGAGCAGTACTTC,CASSPSTSSEMYEQYF
TRBV30,TRBJ1-5,TRBD1,many,TGTGCCTGGGGGACGGGACAGTCCAATCAGCCCCAGCATTTT,CAWGTGQSNQPQHF
TRBV20-1,TRBJ2-3,TRBD2,medium-sized,TGCAGTGCTGGACTAGCGCAGTCTAGCACAGATACGCAGTATTTT,CSAGLAQSSTDTQYF
TRBV2,TRBJ2-3,-,many,TGTGCCAGCAGTGGCAGGCCGAAGGGAACAGATACGCAGTATTTT,CASSGRPKGTDTQYF
TRBV4-1,TRBJ2-3,-,many,TGCGCCAGCAGCCAGACGCCTAGCCCCGCCACAGATACGCAGTATTTT,CASSQTPSPATDTQYF
TRBV20-1,TRBJ1-2,-,-,TGCAGTTCGAGGGGGGGTGAGGGCCCCTATGGCTACACCTTC,CSSRGGEGPYGYTF
TRBV4-1,TRBJ2-3,TRBD2,many,TGCGCCAGCAGCCCGACTAGCGGGAGTTTGTATACGCAGTATTTT,CASSPTSGSLYTQYF
TRBV6-2/TRBV6-3,TRBJ1-6,TRBD1,medium-sized,TGTGCCAGCAGTCCCCAACCGCACCGACAGGGCTGGAATTCACCCCTCCACTTT,CASSPQPHRQGWNSPLHF
TRBV4-1,TRBJ2-1,TRBD2,many,TGCGCCAGCAGCCTAATAGCGGGAGGACTATACAATGAGCAGTTCTTC,CASSLIAGGLYNEQFF
TRBV10-2,TRBJ1-2,-,many,TGCGCCAGCAGTGGTGAGACAGTCAGCAAAGGCTACACCTTC,CASSGETVSKGYTF
TRBV18,TRBJ1-4,TRBD1,many,TGTGCCAGCTCACCCGACAGGGCTCGGGAAAAACTGTTTTTT,CASSPDRAREKLFF
TRBV28,TRBJ2-4,TRBD2,many,TGTGCCAGCAGGACTAGCGGGAGTGCCAAAAACATTCAGTACTTC,CASRTSGSAKNIQYF
TRBV2,TRBJ1-1,TRBD1,-,TGTGCCAGCAGTGAAGGGGACAGGGTCGTAGCTTTCTTT,CASSEGDRVVAFF
TRBV2,TRBJ2-2,-,many,TGTGCCAGCAGTCTATCGAACACCGGGGAGCTGTTTTTT,CASSLSNTGELFF
TRBV12-3/TRBV12-4,TRBJ1-1,-,many,TGTGCCAGCAGTATCTCAGGGTCGAGGAGGGCTGAAGCTTTCTTT,CASSISGSRRAEAFF
TRBV18,TRBJ1-2,TRBD1,many,TGTGCCAGCTCAACCGACAGGGGCAGGGGCTACACCTTC,CASSTDRGRGYTF
TRBV9,TRBJ2-1,TRBD2,-,TGTGCCAGCATCGAATCGGGAGGGCCCTACAATGAGCAGTTCTTC,CASIESGGPYNEQFF
TRBV5-1,TRBJ2-1,TRBD2,many,TGCGCCAGCAGCACCCCGGGACTAGTCAGTGAGCAGTTCTTC,CASSTPGLVSEQFF
TRBV28,TRBJ2-5,TRBD2,-,TGTGCCAGCAGTACTCGGACTAGCGGGCAAGAGACCCAGTACTTC,CASSTRTSGQETQYF
TRBV27,TRBJ2-7,TRBD2,-,TGTGCCGACTCGGGACTAGCGGGAGGGCCTCTATCCTACGAGCAGTACTTC,CADSGLAGGPLSYEQYF
TRBV20-1,TRBJ2-7,-,many,TGCAGTGCTAGGGGTCAGAGCCCCTACGAGCAGTACTTC,CSARGQSPYEQYF
TRBV6-1,TRBJ1-2,-,medium-sized,TGTGCCAGCAGTGAATCTGGAGGAGGCTATGGCTACACCTTC,CASSESGGGYGYTF
TRBV27,TRBJ1-2,-,-,TGTGCCAGCAGTCTAACAGGGTATAGGGGCTGCACCTTC,CASSLTGYRGCTF
TRBV28,TRBJ1-5,-,many,TGTGCCAGCAGGGTTATTGGACGGGGACGCCAGCCCCAGCATTTT,CASRVIGRGRQPQHF
TRBV10-1,TRBJ2-3,TRBD2,many,TGCGCCAGCAGTGAGCGGCTAGCGGGATCAGATACGCAGTATTTT,CASSERLAGSDTQYF
TRBV24-1,TRBJ2-7,-,medium-sized,TGTGCCACCAGTGATTTGGGCTACGAGCAGTACTTC,CATSDLGYEQYF
TRBV10-3,TRBJ2-5,TRBD2,many,TGTGCCATCAGTGAGCCGGGGGGGGGGCCGGAGAGCGAGACCCAGTACTTC,CAISEPGGGPESETQYF
TRBV12-3/TRBV12-4,TRBJ2-1,TRBD1,many,TGTGCCAGCAGTGCCGGACAGGGTCGGTACAATGAGCAGTTCTTC,CASSAGQGRYNEQFF
TRBV6-1,TRBJ2-1,-,many,TGTGCCAGCTCGAAGTGGGGGAGTAGGAATGAGCAGTTCTTC,CASSKWGSRNEQFF
TRBV7-8,TRBJ2-2,-,many,TGTGCCAGCAGCTCACGACAGGTGAACACCGGGGAGCTGTTTTTT,CASSSRQVNTGELFF
TRBV28,TRBJ1-6,TRBD1,few,TGTGCCAGCAGTTTATCTTCTTTGTCGGGACAGGGTAGTAATTCACCCCTCCACTTT,CASSLSSLSGQGSNSPLHF
TRBV29-1,TRBJ1-1,-,many,TGCAGCGCTGAACAGGGTTGGGACACTGAAGCTTTCTTT,CSAEQGWDTEAFF
TRBV2,TRBJ1-1,-,many,TGTGCCAGCAGTGCGCAGCCCATGAACACTGAAGCTTTCTTT,CASSAQPMNTEAFF
TRBV4-2,TRBJ1-5,-,-,TGTGCCGGCAGCCAAGATACAGGGAGCGCAGATACGCAGCATTTT,CAGSQDTGSADTQHF
TRBV20-1,TRBJ1-2,-,-,TGCAGTGCTAGCAACCCGACAGACTATGGCTACACCTTC,CSASNPTDYGYTF
TRBV29-1,TRBJ2-1,-,few,TGCAGCGTTGAAGGGGGCAGCATCCCCCGGGAGCAGTTCTTC,CSVEGGSIPREQFF
TRBV19,TRBJ2-1,TRBD1,many,TGTGCCAGTAGTATAGGGACAGGGGGATGGAATGAGCAGTTCTTC,CASSIGTGGWNEQFF
TRBV7-9,TRBJ2-7,-,many,TGTGCCAGCAGCCGCGCAGGGGGGGCCTACGAGCAGTACTTC,CASSRAGGAYEQYF
TRBV2,TRBJ1-3,TRBD1,many,TGTGCCAGCAGGGGACCGGGACAGGGGGCTGGAAACACCATATATTTT,CASRGPGQGAGNTIYF
TRBV7-6,TRBJ2-2,TRBD2,-,TGTGCCAGCAGCCTACTAGCGGGAGGGCCAGGGGCCGGGGAGCTGTTTTTT,CASSLLAGGPGAGELFF
TRBV3-1,TRBJ2-1,-,-,TGTGCCAGCAGCCAAGAGGTTGTCATCTGGGAGCAGTTCTTC,CASSQEVVIWEQFF
TRBV20-1,TRBJ2-4,-,many,TGCAGTGCTAGAACAGGGTATGGCAAAAACATTCAGTACTTC,CSARTGYGKNIQYF
TRBV6-2/TRBV6-3,TRBJ2-7,TRBD2,medium-sized,TGTGCCAGCAGTTACGGACTAGCGGGTTTTTACGAGCAGTACTTC,CASSYGLAGFYEQYF
TRBV27,TRBJ1-2,TRBD1,many,TGTGCCAGCAGTTTACGACAGGGGAAGGGCTACACCTTC,CASSLRQGKGYTF
TRBV6-5,TRBJ2-3,-,few,TGTGCCAGCAGTTACACAGGACTATCGGTAGGGCCGGATACGCAGTATTTT,CASSYTGLSVGPDTQYF
TRBV7-9,TRBJ1-1,-,many,TGTGCCAGCAGCTTAGGCAGTCTGAACACTGAAGCTTTCTTT,CASSLGSLNTEAFF